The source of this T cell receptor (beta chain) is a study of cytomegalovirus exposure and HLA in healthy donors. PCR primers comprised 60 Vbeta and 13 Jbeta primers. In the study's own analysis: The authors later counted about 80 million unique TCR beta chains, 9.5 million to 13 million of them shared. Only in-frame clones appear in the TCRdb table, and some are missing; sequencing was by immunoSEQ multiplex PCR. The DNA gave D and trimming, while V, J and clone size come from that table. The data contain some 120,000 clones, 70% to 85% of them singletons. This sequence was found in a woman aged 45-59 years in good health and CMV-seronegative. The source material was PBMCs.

Here the CDR3 DNA reads TGTGCCAGCAGCTCGTCACGACTAGCGGCAACCGGGGAGCTGTTTTTT. Translating gives CASSSSRLAATGELFF. This chain connects TRBV5-6 to TRBJ2-2; the match to TRBD2 covers 9 bases. Trimming at V came to 3 bases and at J to 5 bases, leaving 8 bases not matched to a gene. The CDR3 has 16 amino acids. Per germline, CDR1 SGHDT and CDR2 YYEEEE.